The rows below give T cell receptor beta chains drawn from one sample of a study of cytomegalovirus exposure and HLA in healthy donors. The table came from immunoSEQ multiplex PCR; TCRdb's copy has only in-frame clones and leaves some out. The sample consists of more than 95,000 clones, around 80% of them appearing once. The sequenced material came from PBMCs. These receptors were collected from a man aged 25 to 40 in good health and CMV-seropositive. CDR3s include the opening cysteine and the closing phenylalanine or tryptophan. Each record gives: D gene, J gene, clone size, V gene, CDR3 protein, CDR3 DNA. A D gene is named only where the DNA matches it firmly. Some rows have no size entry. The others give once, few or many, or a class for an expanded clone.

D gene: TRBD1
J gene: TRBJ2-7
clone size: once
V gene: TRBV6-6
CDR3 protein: CASQTGNSYEQYF
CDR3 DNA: TGTGCCAGCCAGACAGGGAATTCCTACGAGCAGTACTTC

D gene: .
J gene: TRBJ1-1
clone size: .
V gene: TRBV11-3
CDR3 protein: CASSLGLGGNTEAFF
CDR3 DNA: TGTGCCAGCAGCTTAGGTCTCGGAGGGAACACTGAAGCTTTCTTT

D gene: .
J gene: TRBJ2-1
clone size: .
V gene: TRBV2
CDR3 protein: CASSEDGSNEQFF
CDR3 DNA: TGTGCCAGCAGTGAAGATGGCTCCAATGAGCAGTTCTTC

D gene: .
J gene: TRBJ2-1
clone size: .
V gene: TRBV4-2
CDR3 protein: CASSQDPAASYNEQFF
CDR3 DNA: TGTGCCAGCAGCCAAGATCCCGCGGCCTCCTACAATGAGCAGTTCTTC

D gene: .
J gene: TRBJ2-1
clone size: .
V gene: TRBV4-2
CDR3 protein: CASSRTQASSYNEQFF
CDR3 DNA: TGTGCCAGCAGCCGCACCCAAGCTAGCTCCTACAATGAGCAGTTCTTC

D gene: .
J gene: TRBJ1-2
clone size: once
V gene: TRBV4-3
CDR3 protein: CASSQDLAYGYTF
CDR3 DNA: TGCGCCAGCAGCCAAGATCTGGCCTATGGCTACACCTTC

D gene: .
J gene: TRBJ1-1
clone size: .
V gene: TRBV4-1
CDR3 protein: CASSQGPTGTEAFF
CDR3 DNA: TGCGCCAGCAGCCAAGGACCTACGGGGACTGAAGCTTTCTTT

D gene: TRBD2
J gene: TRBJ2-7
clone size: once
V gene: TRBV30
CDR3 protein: CAGGEGSGRRGRNYEQYF
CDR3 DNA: TGTGCCGGAGGGGAGGGGTCGGGCCGACGCGGGAGAAACTACGAGCAGTACTTC

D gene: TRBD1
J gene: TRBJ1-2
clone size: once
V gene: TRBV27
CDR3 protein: CASSTRGRSYGYTF
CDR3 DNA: TGTGCCAGCAGTACCAGGGGGCGCAGCTATGGCTACACCTTC

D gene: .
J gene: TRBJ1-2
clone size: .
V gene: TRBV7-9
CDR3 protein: CASSGQGRGYTF
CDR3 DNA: TGTGCCAGCAGCGGCCAGGGAAGGGGCTACACCTTC

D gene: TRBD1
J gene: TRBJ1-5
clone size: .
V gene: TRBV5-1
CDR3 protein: CASSLHPVRDRGSSNQPQHF
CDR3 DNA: TGCGCCAGCAGCTTGCACCCCGTAAGGGACAGGGGTTCTAGCAATCAGCCCCAGCATTTT

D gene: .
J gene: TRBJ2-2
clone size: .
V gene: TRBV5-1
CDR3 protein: CASTPAGGDTGELFF
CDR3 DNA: TGCGCCAGCACTCCTGCTGGCGGCGACACCGGGGAGCTGTTTTTT